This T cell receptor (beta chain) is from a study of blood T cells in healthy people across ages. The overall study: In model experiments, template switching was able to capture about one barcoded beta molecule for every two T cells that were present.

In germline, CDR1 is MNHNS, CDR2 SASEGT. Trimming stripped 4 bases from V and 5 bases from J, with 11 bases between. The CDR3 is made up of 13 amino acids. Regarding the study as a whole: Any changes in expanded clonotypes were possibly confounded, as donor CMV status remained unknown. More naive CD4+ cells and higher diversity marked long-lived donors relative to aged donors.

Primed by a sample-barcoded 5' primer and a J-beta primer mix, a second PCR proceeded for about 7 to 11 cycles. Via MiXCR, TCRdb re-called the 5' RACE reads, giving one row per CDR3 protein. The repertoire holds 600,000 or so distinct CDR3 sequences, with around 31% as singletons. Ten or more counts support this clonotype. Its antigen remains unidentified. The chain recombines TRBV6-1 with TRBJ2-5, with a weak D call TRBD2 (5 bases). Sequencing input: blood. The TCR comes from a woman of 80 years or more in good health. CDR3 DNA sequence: TGTGCCAGCAGTGGAGCGCCGGGGGAGACCCAGTACTTC. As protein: CASSGAPGETQYF.